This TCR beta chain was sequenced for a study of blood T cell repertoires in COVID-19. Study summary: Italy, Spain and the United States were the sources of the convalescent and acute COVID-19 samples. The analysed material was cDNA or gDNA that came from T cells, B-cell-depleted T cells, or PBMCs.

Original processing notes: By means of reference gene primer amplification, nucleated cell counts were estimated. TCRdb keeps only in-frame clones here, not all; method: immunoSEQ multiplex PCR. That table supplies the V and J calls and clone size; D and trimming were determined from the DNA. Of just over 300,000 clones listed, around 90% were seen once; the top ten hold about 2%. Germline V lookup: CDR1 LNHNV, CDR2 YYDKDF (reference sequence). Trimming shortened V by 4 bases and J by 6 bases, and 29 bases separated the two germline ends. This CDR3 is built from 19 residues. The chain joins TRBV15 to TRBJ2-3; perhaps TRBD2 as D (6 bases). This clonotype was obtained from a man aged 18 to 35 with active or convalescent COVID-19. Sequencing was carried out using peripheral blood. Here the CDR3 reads CATSMGDLAEGEWYDTQYF. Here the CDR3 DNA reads TGTGCCACCAGCATGGGGGATTTAGCGGAGGGTGAGTGGTACGATACGCAGTATTTT. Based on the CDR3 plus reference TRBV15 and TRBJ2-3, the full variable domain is DAMVIQNPRYQVTQFGKPVTLSCSQTLNHNVMYWYQQKSSQAPKLLFHYYDKDFNNEADTPDNFQSRRPNTSFCFLDIRSPGLGDTAMYLCATSMGDLAEGEWYDTQYFGPGTRLTVL.